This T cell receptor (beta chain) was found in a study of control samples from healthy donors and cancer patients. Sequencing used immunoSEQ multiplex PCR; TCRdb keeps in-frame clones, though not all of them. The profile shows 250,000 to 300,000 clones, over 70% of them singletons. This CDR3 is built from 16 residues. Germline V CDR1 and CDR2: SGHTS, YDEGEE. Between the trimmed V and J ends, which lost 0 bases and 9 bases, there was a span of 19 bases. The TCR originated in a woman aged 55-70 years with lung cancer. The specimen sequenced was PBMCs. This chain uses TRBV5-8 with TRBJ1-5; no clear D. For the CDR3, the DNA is TGTGCCAGCAGCTTGGGGTCCTGGATTTCAATCAGGCCCCAGCATTTT. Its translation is CASSLGSWISIRPQHF.